These T cell receptor beta chains were read from a single sample in a study of cytomegalovirus exposure and HLA in healthy donors. Some clones are missing from TCRdb's copy, which holds only in-frame ones; the method was immunoSEQ multiplex PCR. The table shows 200,000 to 250,000 clones, with about 80% occurring only once. The specimen was PBMCs. The receptors shown here come from a woman aged 40 to 55 in good health and CMV-seronegative. The CDR3 runs from the conserved cysteine through the conserved F or W. Fields, in order: D gene, clone size, V gene, J gene, CDR3 protein, CDR3 DNA. D genes are given only for firm matches. Clone size appears in some rows only: once, few, many, or a class for an expanded clone.

>TRBD1|-|TRBV5-4|TRBJ1-4
CASSLGGTGEKLFF
TGTGCCAGCAGCTTGGGGGGGACAGGGGAAAAACTGTTTTTT
>TRBD1|-|TRBV27|TRBJ2-3
CASSPRTGTSTDTQYF
TGTGCCAGCAGTCCTCGGACAGGCACTAGCACAGATACGCAGTATTTT
>-|-|TRBV7-2|TRBJ1-2
CASSFTVNYGYTF
TGTGCCAGCAGCTTCACAGTAAACTATGGCTACACCTTC
>TRBD1|once|TRBV2|TRBJ1-1
CASRRTGADTEAFF
TGTGCCAGCAGGAGGACAGGGGCCGACACTGAAGCTTTCTTT
>-|-|TRBV6-1|TRBJ1-1
CASSEAVRNTEAFF
TGTGCCAGCAGTGAAGCGGTCAGGAACACTGAAGCTTTCTTT
>-|-|TRBV11-3|TRBJ2-1
CASSFGGAIHNEQFF
TGTGCCAGCAGCTTTGGTGGGGCGATCCACAATGAGCAGTTCTTC
>TRBD1|few|TRBV9|TRBJ1-5
CASSPGTGGSRPQHF
TGTGCCAGTTCGCCCGGGACAGGGGGCTCCCGGCCCCAGCATTTT
>-|-|TRBV9|TRBJ1-2
CASSEGGGDPYGYTF
TGTGCCAGCAGCGAGGGAGGGGGAGACCCCTATGGCTACACCTTC
>TRBD2|-|TRBV9|TRBJ2-4
CASSVESGGAPWAKNIQYF
TGTGCCAGCAGCGTAGAAAGCGGGGGGGCCCCCTGGGCCAAAAACATTCAGTACTTC
>TRBD1|-|TRBV19|TRBJ1-2
CASSIMDRDGYTF
TGTGCCAGTAGTATAATGGACAGGGATGGCTACACCTTC
>TRBD1|few|TRBV10-3|TRBJ2-5
CAISESDRDSRIQETQYF
TGTGCCATCAGTGAGTCCGACCGGGACAGTCGTATTCAAGAGACCCAGTACTTC
>TRBD1|-|TRBV6-1|TRBJ1-5
CASSGGQGQHQPQHF
TGTGCCAGCAGTGGAGGACAGGGGCAACATCAGCCCCAGCATTTT
>-|-|TRBV19|TRBJ2-2
CASSIGQNTGELFF
TGTGCCAGTAGTATAGGACAGAACACCGGGGAGCTGTTTTTT
>-|few|TRBV6-1|TRBJ1-1
CASIRHAAAEAFF
TGTGCCAGCATCCGTCACGCTGCGGCGGAAGCTTTCTTT
>-|-|TRBV2|TRBJ1-6
CANTQGNSPLHF
TGTGCCAACACCCAGGGTAATTCACCCCTCCACTTT
>-|-|TRBV7-9|TRBJ1-5
CASSPQSAGNQPQHF
TGTGCCAGCAGCCCCCAGAGTGCGGGCAATCAGCCCCAGCATTTT
>-|-|TRBV9|TRBJ1-5
CASSVGTWGTQHF
TGTGCCAGCAGCGTAGGGACATGGGGTACCCAGCATTTT
>-|once|TRBV18|TRBJ1-4
CASSPPYSTTNEKLFF
TGTGCCAGCTCACCACCTTACAGTACAACTAATGAAAAACTGTTTTTT
>TRBD1|-|TRBV5-1|TRBJ2-2
CASRGQTNTGELFF
TGCGCCAGCAGGGGACAGACGAACACCGGGGAGCTGTTTTTT
>-|-|TRBV29-1|TRBJ2-7
CSVIRGPHEQYF
TGCAGCGTTATAAGGGGTCCCCACGAGCAGTACTTC
>-|once|TRBV18|TRBJ2-3
CASSPGRGASTDTQYF
TGTGCCAGCTCACCTGGTAGGGGTGCTAGCACAGATACGCAGTATTTT
>-|-|TRBV28|TRBJ1-1
CASSLIASGRSNTEAFF
TGTGCCAGCAGTCTAATCGCTTCCGGGAGGAGCAACACTGAAGCTTTCTTT
>-|-|TRBV7-9|TRBJ1-2
CASSLSGGALQEDGYTF
TGTGCGAGCAGCTTAAGTGGGGGCGCTCTTCAGGAGGATGGCTACACCTTC
>-|-|TRBV19|TRBJ2-2
CASSIMAANTGELFF
TGTGCCAGTAGTATTATGGCGGCGAACACCGGGGAGCTGTTTTTT
>-|once|TRBV5-1|TRBJ2-7
CASSPLGRPYEQYF
TGCGCCAGCAGCCCTCTTGGGCGCCCCTACGAGCAGTACTTC
>-|-|TRBV7-2|TRBJ2-1
CASSLDHRAHNEQFF
TGTGCCAGCAGCTTAGACCACAGGGCACACAATGAGCAGTTCTTC
>-|-|TRBV5-1|TRBJ2-3
CASSLGHSTDTQYF
TGCGCCAGCAGCTTGGGACATAGCACAGATACGCAGTATTTT
>TRBD2|-|TRBV2|TRBJ2-3
CASSVHLSGGDTDTQYF
TGTGCCAGCAGTGTTCACCTAAGCGGGGGGGACACAGATACGCAGTATTTT
>-|-|TRBV11-2|TRBJ1-2
CASSLVQGTGYTF
TGTGCCAGCAGCTTAGTGCAGGGCACCGGCTACACCTTC
>-|-|TRBV9|TRBJ2-3
CASSVAIGTDTQYF
TGTGCCAGCAGCGTAGCTATCGGGACAGATACGCAGTATTTT
>-|-|TRBV29-1|TRBJ2-2
CSAGRGSTGELFF
TGCAGCGCCGGTAGGGGGAGCACCGGGGAGCTGTTTTTT
>-|few|TRBV19|TRBJ2-3
CASSTRDTQYF
TGTGCCAGTAGTACCAGGGATACGCAGTATTTT
>-|few|TRBV6-5|TRBJ1-3
CASSYSRGSGNTIYF
TGTGCCAGCAGTTACTCGAGGGGGTCAGGAAACACCATATATTTT
>-|-|TRBV7-3|TRBJ1-1
CASSLINVGNTEAFF
TGTGCCAGCAGCTTAATAAATGTGGGCAACACTGAAGCTTTCTTT
>-|-|TRBV6-5|TRBJ1-1
CASRPTLTVNTEAFF
TGTGCCAGCAGACCTACTCTGACAGTGAACACTGAAGCTTTCTTT
>TRBD2|once|TRBV7-3|TRBJ2-3
CASSPSGGSTDTQYF
TGTGCCAGCAGCCCTAGCGGGGGCAGCACAGATACGCAGTATTTT
>-|-|TRBV19|TRBJ2-1
CASSIWDNYNEQFF
TGTGCCAGTAGTATCTGGGACAACTACAATGAGCAGTTCTTC
>-|-|TRBV11-3|TRBJ2-5
CASSQKRQETQYF
TGTGCCAGCAGCCAGAAGCGGCAAGAGACCCAGTACTTC
>TRBD2|-|TRBV7-2|TRBJ2-3
CASSPPLREGPWVF
TGTGCCAGCAGCCCTCCCCTCCGGGAGGGCCCTTGGGTCTTT
>TRBD1|-|TRBV11-2|TRBJ2-5
CASSSRTGYQETQYF
TGTGCCAGCAGCTCAAGGACAGGGTACCAAGAGACCCAGTACTTC
>TRBD1|-|TRBV19|TRBJ1-6
CASSIDRVRTGNSPLHF
TGTGCCAGTAGTATAGATCGGGTTAGGACAGGGAATTCACCCCTCCACTTT
>TRBD1|once|TRBV9|TRBJ2-1
CASGQTGGDEQFF
TGTGCCAGCGGCCAGACAGGGGGCGATGAGCAGTTCTTC
>-|-|TRBV7-2|TRBJ2-7
CASSQRSGNLGQYF
TGTGCCAGCAGCCAAAGGTCCGGGAACCTAGGGCAGTACTTC
>-|-|TRBV19|TRBJ1-5
CASNLLRGQPQHF
TGTGCCAGTAACTTACTTAGGGGTCAGCCCCAGCATTTT
>-|-|TRBV20-1|TRBJ2-1
CSANRGDEQFF
TGCAGTGCTAACCGGGGAGATGAGCAGTTCTTC
>-|-|TRBV5-1|TRBJ1-1
CASSSSGANTEAFF
TGCGCCAGCAGCAGCTCAGGGGCGAACACTGAAGCTTTCTTT
>-|-|TRBV29-1|TRBJ2-5
CSVHTLEETQYF
TGCAGCGTTCACACCCTCGAAGAGACCCAGTACTTC
>TRBD2|-|TRBV7-2|TRBJ2-7
CASSAGGATYEQYF
TGTGCCAGCAGCGCGGGGGGGGCCACCTACGAGCAGTACTTC